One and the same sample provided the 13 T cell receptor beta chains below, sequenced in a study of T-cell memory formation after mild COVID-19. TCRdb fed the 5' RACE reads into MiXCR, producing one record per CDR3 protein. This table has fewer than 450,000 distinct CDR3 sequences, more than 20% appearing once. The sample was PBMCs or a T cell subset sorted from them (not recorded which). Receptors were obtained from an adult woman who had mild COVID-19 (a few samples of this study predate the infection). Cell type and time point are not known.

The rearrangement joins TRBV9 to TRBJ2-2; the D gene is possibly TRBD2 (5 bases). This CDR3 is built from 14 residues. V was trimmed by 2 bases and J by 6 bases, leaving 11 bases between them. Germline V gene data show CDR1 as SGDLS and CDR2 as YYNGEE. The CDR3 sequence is CASSVPGLSGELFF. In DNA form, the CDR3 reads TGTGCCAGCAGCGTCCCCGGACTTTCCGGGGAGCTGTTTTTT.

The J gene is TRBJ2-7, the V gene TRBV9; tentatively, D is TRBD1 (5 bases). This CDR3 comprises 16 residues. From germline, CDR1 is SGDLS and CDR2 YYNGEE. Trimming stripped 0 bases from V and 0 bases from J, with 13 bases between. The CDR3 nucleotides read TGTGCCAGCAGCGTAGGGGGCAGGACCAGCTCCTACGAGCAGTACTTC. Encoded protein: CASSVGGRTSSYEQYF.

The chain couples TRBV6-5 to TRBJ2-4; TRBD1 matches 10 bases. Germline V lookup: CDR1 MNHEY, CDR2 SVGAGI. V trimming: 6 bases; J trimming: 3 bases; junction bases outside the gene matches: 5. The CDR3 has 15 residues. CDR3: CASRRDRGGKNIQYF. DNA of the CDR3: TGTGCCAGCAGAAGGGACAGGGGAGGCAAAAACATTCAGTACTTC.

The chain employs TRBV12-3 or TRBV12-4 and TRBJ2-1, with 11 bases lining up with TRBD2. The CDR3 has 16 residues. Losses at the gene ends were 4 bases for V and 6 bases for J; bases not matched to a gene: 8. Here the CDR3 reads CASSYSGGAESNEQFF. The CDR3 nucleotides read TGTGCCAGCAGTTATAGCGGGGGGGCCGAATCCAATGAGCAGTTCTTC.

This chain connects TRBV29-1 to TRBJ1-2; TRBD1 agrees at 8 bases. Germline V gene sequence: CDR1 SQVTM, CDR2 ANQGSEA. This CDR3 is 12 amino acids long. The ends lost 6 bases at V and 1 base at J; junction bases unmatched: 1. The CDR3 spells CSVDRGNYGYTF. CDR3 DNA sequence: TGCAGCGTAGACAGGGGTAACTATGGCTACACCTTC. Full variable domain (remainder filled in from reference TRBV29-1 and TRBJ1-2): SAVISQKPSRDICQRGTSLTIQCQVDSQVTMMFWYRQQPGQSLTLIATANQGSEATYESGFVIDKFPISRPNLTFSTLTVSNMSPEDSSIYLCSVDRGNYGYTFGSGTRLTVV.

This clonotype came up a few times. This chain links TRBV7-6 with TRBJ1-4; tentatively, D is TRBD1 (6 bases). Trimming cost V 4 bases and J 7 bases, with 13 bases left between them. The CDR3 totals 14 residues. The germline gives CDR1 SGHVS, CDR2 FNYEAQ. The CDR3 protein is CASSSGQNLEKLFF. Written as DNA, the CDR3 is TGTGCCAGCAGCTCAGGACAGAACCTTGAAAAACTGTTTTTT.

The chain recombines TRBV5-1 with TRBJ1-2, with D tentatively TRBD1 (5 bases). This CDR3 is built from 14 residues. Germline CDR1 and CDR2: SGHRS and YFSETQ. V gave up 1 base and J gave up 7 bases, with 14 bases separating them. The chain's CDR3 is CASSLPGNALGYTF. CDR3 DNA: TGCGCCAGCAGCTTGCCAGGGAACGCACTTGGCTACACCTTC.

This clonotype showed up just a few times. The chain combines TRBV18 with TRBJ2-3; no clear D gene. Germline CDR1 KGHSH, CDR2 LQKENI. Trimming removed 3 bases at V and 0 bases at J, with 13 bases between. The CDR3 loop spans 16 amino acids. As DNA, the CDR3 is TGTGCCAGCTCACCCCCGGCAGATATGAGCACAGATACGCAGTATTTT. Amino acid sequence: CASSPPADMSTDTQYF.

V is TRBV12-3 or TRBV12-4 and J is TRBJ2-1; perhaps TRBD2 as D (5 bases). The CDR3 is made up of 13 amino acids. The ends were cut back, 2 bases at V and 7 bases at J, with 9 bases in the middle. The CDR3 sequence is CASSLPPGNEQFF. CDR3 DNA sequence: TGTGCCAGCAGTTTACCCCCGGGAAATGAGCAGTTCTTC.

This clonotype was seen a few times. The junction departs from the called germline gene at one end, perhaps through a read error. Written as DNA, the CDR3 is TGCGCCAGCAACTTGGCCCCCCGGACAGATACGCAGTATTTT. It specifies CASNLAPRTDTQYF. This chain links TRBV5-1 with TRBJ2-3, with unresolved D. The CDR3 runs to 14 residues. The germline CDR1 and CDR2 sequences are SGHRS and YFSETQ.

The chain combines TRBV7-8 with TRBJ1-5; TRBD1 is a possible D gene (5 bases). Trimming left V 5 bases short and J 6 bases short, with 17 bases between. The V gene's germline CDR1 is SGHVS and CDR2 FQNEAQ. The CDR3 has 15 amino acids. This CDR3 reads CASSQTNGGGQPQHF. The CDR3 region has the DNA TGTGCCAGCAGCCAGACGAATGGGGGGGGTCAGCCCCAGCATTTT.

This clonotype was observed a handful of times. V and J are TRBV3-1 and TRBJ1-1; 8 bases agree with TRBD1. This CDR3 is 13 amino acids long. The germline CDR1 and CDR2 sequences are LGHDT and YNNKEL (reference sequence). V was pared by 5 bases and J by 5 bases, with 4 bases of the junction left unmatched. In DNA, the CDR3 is TGTGCCAGCAGCGACAGGGGTAGGACTGAAGCTTTCTTT. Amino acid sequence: CASSDRGRTEAFF.

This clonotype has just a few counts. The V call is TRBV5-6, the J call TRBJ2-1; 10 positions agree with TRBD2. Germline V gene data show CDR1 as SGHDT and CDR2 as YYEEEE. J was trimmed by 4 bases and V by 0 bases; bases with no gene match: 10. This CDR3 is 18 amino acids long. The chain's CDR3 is CASSLAGLAGGQYNEQFF. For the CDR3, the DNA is TGTGCCAGCAGCTTGGCCGGGTTAGCGGGAGGTCAATACAATGAGCAGTTCTTC.